One sample yielded the 21 T cell receptor beta chains listed below, sequenced in a study of CD4 T cells in relation to SARS-CoV-2 and coronaviruses. TCRdb keeps only in-frame clones here, not all; method: immunoSEQ multiplex PCR. This table has tens of thousands of clones, about 90% appearing once. Sequenced sample: naive CD4+ T cells from PBMCs. As to subset: naive CD4+ T cells isolated by negative enrichment. These receptors originate from an adult with COVID-19.

The chain has TRBV28 and TRBJ1-5; D gene unclear. Germline CDR1 is MDHEN and CDR2 is SYDVKM. V was clipped by 5 bases and J by 10 bases, with 18 bases between them. This CDR3 spans 14 amino acids. The DNA of the CDR3 is TGTGCCAGCAGTCCGAGGACGGCGACCGATCCCCAGCATTTT. Translated: CASSPRTATDPQHF.

This chain links TRBV4-2 with TRBJ2-7; the D gene is possibly TRBD2 (6 bases). V dropped 0 bases and J dropped 2 bases, with 8 bases sitting between them. This CDR3 contains 14 residues. Looked up from germline, CDR1 is LGHNA and CDR2 is YNFKEQ. The CDR3 DNA reads TGTGCCAGCAGCCAAGAGGGGGGTCCCTACGAGCAGTACTTC. Protein product: CASSQEGGPYEQYF.

This chain connects TRBV28 to TRBJ2-2, with D possibly matching TRBD1 (5 bases). The CDR3 extends over 15 amino acids. V lost 6 bases to trimming and J lost 6 bases, with 17 bases between them. Germline CDR1 is MDHEN and CDR2 is SYDVKM. The CDR3 here is CASRRTREGAGELFF. In DNA, the CDR3 is TGTGCCAGCAGACGGACAAGGGAAGGCGCCGGGGAGCTGTTTTTT.

This rearrangement joins TRBV25-1 to TRBJ1-4; no clear D gene. Trimming took 3 bases from V and 14 from J, leaving 16 bases between them. Germline CDR1 and CDR2: MGHDK and SYGVNS. The CDR3 consists of 13 residues. The CDR3 loop is CASSDIGRSWLFF. In DNA form, the CDR3 reads TGTGCCAGCAGTGACATCGGTAGGTCCTGGCTGTTTTTT.

This clone was recorded once. The CDR3: CASSQTADRFGGYTF. CDR3 nucleotides: TGCGCCAGCAGCCAGACCGCAGACAGGTTTGGTGGCTACACCTTC. The rearrangement joins TRBV4-1 to TRBJ1-2; a possible D gene is TRBD1 (6 bases). Looked up from germline, CDR1 is MGHRA and CDR2 is YSYEKL. CDR3 length: 15 residues. With 3 bases removed from V and 7 bases from J, the gap between germline ends came to 18 bases.

The chain joins TRBV6-1 to TRBJ1-3, with a weak D call TRBD1 (5 bases). The CDR3 covers 15 residues. Germline CDR1 MNHNS, CDR2 SASEGT. Trimming took 2 bases from V and 4 from J, leaving 12 bases between them. The CDR3 here is CASSEIKGSGNTIYF. The CDR3 DNA reads TGTGCCAGCAGTGAAATCAAGGGGTCAGGAAACACCATATATTTT.

The chain combines TRBV2 with TRBJ2-1; 12 bases fit TRBD2. Trimming cost V 6 bases and J 3 bases; bases outside gene matches: 6. The CDR3 totals 16 residues. The germline V gene has CDR1 SNHLY and CDR2 FYNNEI. The CDR3 DNA follows: TGTGCCAGCAGCAGCCTACTAGCGGGGGGCTACAATGAGCAGTTCTTC. This sequence encodes CASSSLLAGGYNEQFF.

The chain combines TRBV19 with TRBJ1-1; D is unresolved. Trimming removed 5 bases from V and 11 bases from J, with 18 bases in between. The CDR3 is 13 amino acids. Per germline, CDR1 LNHDA and CDR2 SQIVND (reference sequence). The CDR3, as DNA: TGTGCCAGTAGTCCCCGGACTTTAGCGGGGGCTTTCTTT. It yields the protein CASSPRTLAGAFF.

This chain joins TRBV10-3 and TRBJ2-5; no firm D call. This CDR3 is built from 14 residues. Trimming pared 2 bases from V and 0 bases from J, leaving 7 bases between. CDR1 and CDR2 (germline): ENHRY, SYGVKD. Here the CDR3 reads CAISEGSDQETQYF. The CDR3 region has the DNA TGTGCCATCAGTGAGGGGTCAGACCAAGAGACCCAGTACTTC.

The chain uses TRBV19 and TRBJ2-7; 10 nucleotides line up with TRBD1. The CDR3 covers 15 residues. The germline V gene has CDR1 LNHDA and CDR2 SQIVND (reference sequence). V was pared by 5 bases and J by 6 bases, with 10 bases of the junction left unmatched. In nucleotides, the CDR3 is TGTGCCAGTAGTCCCCGTAGGGACAGGGGCTCCGAGCAGTACTTC. Protein sequence: CASSPRRDRGSEQYF. The full variable domain, rest sourced from reference TRBV19 and TRBJ2-7, is DGGITQSPKYLFRKEGQNVTLSCEQNLNHDAMYWYRQDPGQGLRLIYYSQIVNDFQKGDIAEGYSVSREKKESFPLTVTSAQKNPTAFYLCASSPRRDRGSEQYFGPGTRLTVT.

This chain links TRBV7-9 with TRBJ2-3, with D unclear. V lost 5 bases and J 3 bases, leaving 6 bases between the germline ends. Germline CDR1 reads SEHNR; CDR2 reads FQNEAQ (reference sequence). The length of the CDR3 is 12 residues. CDR3 nucleotide sequence: TGTGCCAGCAGCATGGTTACAGATACGCAGTATTTT. This translates into CASSMVTDTQYF.

V gene TRBV5-4 combines with J gene TRBJ2-7; TRBD2 agrees at 10 bases. Losses at the gene ends were 4 bases for V and 6 bases for J; bases not matched to a gene: 16. This CDR3 comprises 17 residues. The germline V gene encodes CDR1 SGHNT and CDR2 YYREEE (reference sequence). Here the CDR3 reads CASSRTVLAGVGREQYF. The CDR3, as DNA: TGTGCCAGCAGCCGGACAGTTCTAGCGGGAGTAGGGCGCGAGCAGTACTTC.

This clone was seen a single time. The V call is TRBV18, the J call TRBJ1-2; 8 bases map to TRBD1. CDR1 is KGHSH and CDR2 is LQKENI in the germline V gene. Unmatched junction bases numbered 1, after V lost 1 base and J lost 3 bases. The CDR3 contains 14 residues. The CDR3 sequence: CASSPLQGDYGYTF. CDR3 in DNA: TGTGCCAGCTCACCACTACAGGGGGACTATGGCTACACCTTC.

The chain joins TRBV10-3 to TRBJ2-1; 15 bases match TRBD2. Looked up from germline, CDR1 is ENHRY and CDR2 is SYGVKD. The CDR3 is made up of 14 amino acids. The V segment lost 11 bases and the J segment 7 bases; nucleotides outside the gene matches: 6. The CDR3 is CASRTSGRENEQFF. The CDR3, as DNA: TGTGCCTCGAGGACTAGCGGGAGGGAAAATGAGCAGTTCTTC.

V gene TRBV12-3 or TRBV12-4 combines with J gene TRBJ1-1, with 7 bases that match TRBD1. The V and J ends lost 6 bases and 0 bases, in that order; junction bases with no gene match: 1. This CDR3 region has 13 residues. CDR3 region: CASRGQLNTEAFF. The CDR3 DNA is TGTGCCAGCAGGGGACAGCTGAACACTGAAGCTTTCTTT.

V and J are TRBV4-1 and TRBJ2-1; 10 positions match TRBD1. Trimming took 3 bases from V and 3 from J; bases not matched to a gene: 2. Germline V gene lookup returns CDR1 MGHRA and CDR2 YSYEKL. This CDR3 contains 15 residues. CDR3 sequence: CASSQGQGIYNEQFF. In DNA form, the CDR3 reads TGCGCCAGCAGCCAGGGACAGGGGATCTACAATGAGCAGTTCTTC.

The chain joins TRBV2 to TRBJ2-6; 8 bases map to TRBD1. This CDR3 is built from 14 residues. Trimming cost V 6 bases and J 2 bases; bases outside gene matches: 0. Germline V gene lookup returns CDR1 SNHLY and CDR2 FYNNEI. DNA of the CDR3: TGTGCCAGCAGGGACAGGGCTGGGGCCAACGTCCTGACTTTC. Translated: CASRDRAGANVLTF.

This chain joins TRBV5-1 and TRBJ1-2, with TRBD1 identical over 7 bases. CDR1 SGHRS and CDR2 YFSETQ come from the germline V gene. J was trimmed by 4 bases and V by 2 bases; bases with no gene match: 8. CDR3 length: 15 residues. CDR3 bases: TGCGCCAGCAGCTTCGGGACAGTGCCTGCCTATGGCTACACCTTC. This codes for CASSFGTVPAYGYTF.

The rearrangement joins TRBV10-3 to TRBJ1-4; D not certain. The germline V and J ends were trimmed by 3 bases and 6 bases, with 14 bases remaining between them. The CDR3 totals 15 residues. From germline, CDR1 is ENHRY and CDR2 SYGVKD. CDR3 amino acids: CAISDSSEFDEKLFF. The CDR3 DNA is TGTGCCATCAGTGATAGTTCGGAGTTCGATGAAAAACTGTTTTTT.

The genes are TRBV10-1 and TRBJ2-3, with 7 bases fitting TRBD2. Per the germline V gene, CDR1 is WNHNN and CDR2 is SYGVQD (reference sequence). With 2 bases clipped from V and 0 bases from J, the junction kept 14 bases outside the gene matches. This CDR3 is built from 19 residues. The CDR3 bases are TGCGCCAGCAGTGAGGCCGGCCGGGGGAGGGCCGCTAGCACAGATACGCAGTATTTT. The encoded protein is CASSEAGRGRAASTDTQYF.

The gene calls are TRBV11-1 and TRBJ2-3, with 9 bases aligning to TRBD2. This CDR3 has 15 residues. Unmatched junction bases numbered 1, after V lost 3 bases and J lost 0 bases. Germline V gene sequence: CDR1 SGHAT, CDR2 FQDESV (reference sequence). The CDR3 spells CASSLTSGSTDTQYF. The DNA of the CDR3 is TGTGCCAGCAGCTTGACTAGCGGTAGCACAGATACGCAGTATTTT.